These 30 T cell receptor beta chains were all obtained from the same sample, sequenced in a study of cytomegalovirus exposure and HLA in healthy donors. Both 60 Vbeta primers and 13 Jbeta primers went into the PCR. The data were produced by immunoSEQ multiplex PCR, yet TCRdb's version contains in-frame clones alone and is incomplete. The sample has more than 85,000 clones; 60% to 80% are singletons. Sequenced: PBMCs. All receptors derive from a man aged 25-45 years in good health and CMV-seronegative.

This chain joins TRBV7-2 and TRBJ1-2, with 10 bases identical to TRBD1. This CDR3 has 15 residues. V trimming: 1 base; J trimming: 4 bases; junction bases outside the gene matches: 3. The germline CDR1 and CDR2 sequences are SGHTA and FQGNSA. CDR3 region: CASSLGDRGRYGYTF. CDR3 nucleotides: TGTGCCAGCAGCTTAGGGGACAGGGGCCGCTATGGCTACACCTTC.

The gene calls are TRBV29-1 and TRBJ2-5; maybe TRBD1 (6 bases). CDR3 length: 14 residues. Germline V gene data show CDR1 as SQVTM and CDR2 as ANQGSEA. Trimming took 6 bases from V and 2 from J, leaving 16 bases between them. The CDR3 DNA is TGCAGCGTGGGGGCCTTCCTTGCACAAGAGACCCAGTACTTC. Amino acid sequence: CSVGAFLAQETQYF.

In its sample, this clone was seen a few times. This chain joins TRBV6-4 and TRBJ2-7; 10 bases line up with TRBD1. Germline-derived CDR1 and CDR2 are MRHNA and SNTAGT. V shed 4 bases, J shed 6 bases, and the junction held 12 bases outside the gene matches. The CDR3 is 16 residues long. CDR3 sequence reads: CASSVSPGQGIGEQYF. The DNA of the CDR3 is TGTGCCAGCAGTGTTAGCCCGGGACAGGGGATCGGCGAGCAGTACTTC.

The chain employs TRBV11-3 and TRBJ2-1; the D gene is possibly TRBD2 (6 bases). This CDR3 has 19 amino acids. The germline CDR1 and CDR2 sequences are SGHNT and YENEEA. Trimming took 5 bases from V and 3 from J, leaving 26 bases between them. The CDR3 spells CASSQITGSTQGNYNEQFF. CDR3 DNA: TGTGCCAGCAGCCAGATAACCGGGAGCACTCAAGGGAACTACAATGAGCAGTTCTTC.

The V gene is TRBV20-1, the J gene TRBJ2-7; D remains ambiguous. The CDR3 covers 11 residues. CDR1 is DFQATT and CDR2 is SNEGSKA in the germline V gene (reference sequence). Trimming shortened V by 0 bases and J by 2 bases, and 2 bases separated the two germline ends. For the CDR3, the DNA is TGCAGTGCTAGAGACACCTACGAGCAGTACTTC. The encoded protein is CSARDTYEQYF.

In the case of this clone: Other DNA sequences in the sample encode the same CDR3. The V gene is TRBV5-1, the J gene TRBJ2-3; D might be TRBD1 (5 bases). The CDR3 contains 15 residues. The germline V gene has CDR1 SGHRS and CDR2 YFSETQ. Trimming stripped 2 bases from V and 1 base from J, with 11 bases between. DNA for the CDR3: TGCGCCAGCAGCTTCAGGGCGGAACGCACAGATACGCAGTATTTT. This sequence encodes CASSFRAERTDTQYF.

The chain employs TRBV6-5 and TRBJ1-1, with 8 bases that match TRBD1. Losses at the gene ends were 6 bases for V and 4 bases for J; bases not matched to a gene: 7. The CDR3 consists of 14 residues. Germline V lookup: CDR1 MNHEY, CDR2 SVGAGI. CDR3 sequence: CASRRTGTSTEAFF. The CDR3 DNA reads TGTGCCAGCAGGCGGACAGGGACGAGCACTGAAGCTTTCTTT.

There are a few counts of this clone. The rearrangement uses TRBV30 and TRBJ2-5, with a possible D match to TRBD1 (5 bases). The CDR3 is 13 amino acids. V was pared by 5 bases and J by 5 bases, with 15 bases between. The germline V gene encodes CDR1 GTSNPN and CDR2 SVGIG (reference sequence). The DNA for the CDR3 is TGTGCCTGGCGCCCAGGGCTTCGGGAGACCCAGTACTTC. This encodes CAWRPGLRETQYF.

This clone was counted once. This CDR3 is CASSPTSGVNTDTQYF. DNA for the CDR3: TGTGCCAGCAGCCCTACTAGCGGGGTTAACACAGATACGCAGTATTTT. This chain connects TRBV7-2 to TRBJ2-3; 10 bases are shared with TRBD2. Trimming removed 5 bases from V and 2 bases from J; junction bases left unmatched: 7. The CDR3 covers 16 residues. Germline V gives CDR1 SGHTA, CDR2 FQGNSA.

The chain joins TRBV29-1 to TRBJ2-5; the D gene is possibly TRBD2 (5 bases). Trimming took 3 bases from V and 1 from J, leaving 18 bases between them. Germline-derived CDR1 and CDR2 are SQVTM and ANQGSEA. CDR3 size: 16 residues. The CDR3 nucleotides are TGCAGCGTTGAGCGCGGGTTGCGGGCCCCCCAAGAGACCCAGTACTTC. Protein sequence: CSVERGLRAPQETQYF.

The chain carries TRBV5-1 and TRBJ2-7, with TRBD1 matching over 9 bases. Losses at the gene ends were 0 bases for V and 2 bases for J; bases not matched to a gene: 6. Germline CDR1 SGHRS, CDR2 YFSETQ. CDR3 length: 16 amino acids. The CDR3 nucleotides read TGCGCCAGCAGCTTGGCCGGCGACAGGGGGGCCTACGAGCAGTACTTC. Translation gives CASSLAGDRGAYEQYF.

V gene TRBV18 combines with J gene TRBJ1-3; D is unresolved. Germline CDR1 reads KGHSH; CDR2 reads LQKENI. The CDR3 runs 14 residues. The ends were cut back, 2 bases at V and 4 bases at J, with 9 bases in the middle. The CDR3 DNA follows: TGTGCCAGCTCACCAGAGGGTTCGGGAAACACCATATATTTT. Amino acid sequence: CASSPEGSGNTIYF.

DNA for the CDR3: TGTGCCAGCAGTGAAGCTAGAGGGTGGGAGCAGTACTTC. Protein: CASSEARGWEQYF. V is TRBV2 and J is TRBJ2-7, with D possibly TRBD2 on 5 matching bases. The CDR3 runs to 13 residues. V was cut by 0 bases and J by 7 bases, with 10 bases left in between. Per germline, CDR1 SNHLY and CDR2 FYNNEI.

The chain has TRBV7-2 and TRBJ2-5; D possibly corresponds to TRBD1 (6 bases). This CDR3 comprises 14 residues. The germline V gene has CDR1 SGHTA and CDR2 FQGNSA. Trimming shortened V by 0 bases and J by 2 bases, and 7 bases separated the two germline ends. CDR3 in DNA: TGTGCCAGCAGCTTAGCAGGACAGCAAGAGACCCAGTACTTC. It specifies CASSLAGQQETQYF.

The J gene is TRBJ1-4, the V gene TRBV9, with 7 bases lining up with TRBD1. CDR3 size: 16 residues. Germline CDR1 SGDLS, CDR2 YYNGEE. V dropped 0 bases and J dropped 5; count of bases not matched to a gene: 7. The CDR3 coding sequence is TGTGCCAGCAGCGTAGGTCCCGCGACAGGGAATGAAAAACTGTTTTTT. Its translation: CASSVGPATGNEKLFF. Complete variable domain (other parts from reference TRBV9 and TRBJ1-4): DSGVTQTPKHLITATGQRVTLRCSPRSGDLSVYWYQQSLDQGLQFLIQYYNGEERAKGNILERFSAQQFPDLHSELNLSSLELGDSALYFCASSVGPATGNEKLFFGSGTQLSVL.

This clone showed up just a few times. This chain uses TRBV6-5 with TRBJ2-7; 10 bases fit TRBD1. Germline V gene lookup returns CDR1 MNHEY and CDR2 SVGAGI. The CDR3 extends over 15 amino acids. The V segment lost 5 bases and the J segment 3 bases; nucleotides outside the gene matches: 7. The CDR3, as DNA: TGTGCCAGCAGTGGGGCCGGGACAGGGGACTACGAGCAGTACTTC. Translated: CASSGAGTGDYEQYF.

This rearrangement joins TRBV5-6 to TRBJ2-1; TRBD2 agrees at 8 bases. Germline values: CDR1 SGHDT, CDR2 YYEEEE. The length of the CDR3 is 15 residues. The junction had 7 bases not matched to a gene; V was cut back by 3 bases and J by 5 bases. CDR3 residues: CASSYASSGHNEQFF. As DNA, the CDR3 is TGTGCCAGCAGCTACGCCTCTAGCGGGCACAATGAGCAGTTCTTC.

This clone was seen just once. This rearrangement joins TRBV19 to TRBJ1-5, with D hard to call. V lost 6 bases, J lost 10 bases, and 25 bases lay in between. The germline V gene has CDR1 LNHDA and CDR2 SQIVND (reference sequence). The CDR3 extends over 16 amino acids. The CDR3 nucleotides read TGTGCCAGTAGAATTAACAGAGCTACCACGATCAGCCCCCAGCATTTT. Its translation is CASRINRATTISPQHF.

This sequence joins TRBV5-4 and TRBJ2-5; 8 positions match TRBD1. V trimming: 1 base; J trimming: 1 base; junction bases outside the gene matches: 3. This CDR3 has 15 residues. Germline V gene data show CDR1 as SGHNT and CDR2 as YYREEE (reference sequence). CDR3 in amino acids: CASSLPGTGQETQYF. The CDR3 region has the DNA TGTGCCAGCAGCTTGCCCGGGACAGGCCAAGAGACCCAGTACTTC.

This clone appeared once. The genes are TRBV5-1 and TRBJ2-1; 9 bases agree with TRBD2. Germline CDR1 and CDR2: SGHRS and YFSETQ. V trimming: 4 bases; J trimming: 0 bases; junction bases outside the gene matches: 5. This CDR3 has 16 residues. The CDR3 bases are TGCGCCAGCAGCCCCCCGACTAGCGGCTCCTACAATGAGCAGTTCTTC. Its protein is CASSPPTSGSYNEQFF.

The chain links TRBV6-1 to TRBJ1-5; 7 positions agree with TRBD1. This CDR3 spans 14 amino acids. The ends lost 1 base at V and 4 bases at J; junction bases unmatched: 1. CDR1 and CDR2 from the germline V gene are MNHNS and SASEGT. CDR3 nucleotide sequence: TGTGCCAGCAGTGAAGTGGACAGGAATCAGCCCCAGCATTTT. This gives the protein CASSEVDRNQPQHF.

CDR3 in DNA: TGTGCCAGCAGTGAAGACAGGCCCAACTATGGCTACACCTTC. The encoded protein is CASSEDRPNYGYTF. This chain joins TRBV2 and TRBJ1-2; D is possibly TRBD1 (5 bases). This CDR3 contains 14 residues. Deletions cut 1 base from V and 2 bases from J, with 8 bases between. In germline, CDR1 is SNHLY, CDR2 FYNNEI.

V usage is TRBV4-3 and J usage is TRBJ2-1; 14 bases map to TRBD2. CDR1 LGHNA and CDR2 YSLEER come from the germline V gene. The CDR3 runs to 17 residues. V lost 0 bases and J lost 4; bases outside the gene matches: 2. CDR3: CASSQERLAGGYNEQFF. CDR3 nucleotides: TGCGCCAGCAGCCAAGAAAGACTAGCGGGAGGGTACAATGAGCAGTTCTTC.

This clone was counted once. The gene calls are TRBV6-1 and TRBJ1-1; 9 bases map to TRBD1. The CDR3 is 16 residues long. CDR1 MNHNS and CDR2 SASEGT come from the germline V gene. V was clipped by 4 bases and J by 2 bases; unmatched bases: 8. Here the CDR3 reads CASSASGTGRNTEAFF. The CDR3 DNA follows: TGTGCCAGCAGTGCATCCGGGACAGGGCGTAACACTGAAGCTTTCTTT.

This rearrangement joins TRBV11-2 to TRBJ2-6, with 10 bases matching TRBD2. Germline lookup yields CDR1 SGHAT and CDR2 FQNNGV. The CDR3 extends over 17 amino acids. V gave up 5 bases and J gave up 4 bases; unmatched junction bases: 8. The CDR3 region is CASSLLAGATGANVLTF. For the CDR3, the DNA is TGTGCCAGCAGCCTTCTAGCGGGAGCCACCGGGGCCAACGTCCTGACTTTC.

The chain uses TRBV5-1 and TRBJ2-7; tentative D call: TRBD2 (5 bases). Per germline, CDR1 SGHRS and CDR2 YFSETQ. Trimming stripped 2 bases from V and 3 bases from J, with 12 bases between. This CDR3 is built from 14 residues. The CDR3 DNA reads TGCGCCAGCAGCTTAGGTAGAGGAGGCTACGAGCAGTACTTC. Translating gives CASSLGRGGYEQYF.

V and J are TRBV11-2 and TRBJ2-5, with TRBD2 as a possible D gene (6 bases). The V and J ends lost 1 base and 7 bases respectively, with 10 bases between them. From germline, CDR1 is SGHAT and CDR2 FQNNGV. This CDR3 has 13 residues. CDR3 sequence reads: CASSLGDWGTQYF. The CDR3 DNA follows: TGTGCCAGCAGCTTAGGGGACTGGGGGACCCAGTACTTC.

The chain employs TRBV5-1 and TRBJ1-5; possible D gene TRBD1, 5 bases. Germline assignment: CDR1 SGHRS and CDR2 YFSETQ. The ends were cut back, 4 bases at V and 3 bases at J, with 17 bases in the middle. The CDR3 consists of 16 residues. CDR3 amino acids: CASSPDPTGLNQPQHF. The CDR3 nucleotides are TGCGCCAGCAGCCCCGATCCGACGGGACTCAATCAGCCCCAGCATTTT.

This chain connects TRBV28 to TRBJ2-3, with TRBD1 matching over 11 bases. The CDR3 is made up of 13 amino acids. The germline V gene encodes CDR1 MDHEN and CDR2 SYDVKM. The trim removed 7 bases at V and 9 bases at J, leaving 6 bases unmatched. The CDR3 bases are TGTGCCAGCAACGGACAGGGGGCCTGGACGCAGTATTTT. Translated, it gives CASNGQGAWTQYF.

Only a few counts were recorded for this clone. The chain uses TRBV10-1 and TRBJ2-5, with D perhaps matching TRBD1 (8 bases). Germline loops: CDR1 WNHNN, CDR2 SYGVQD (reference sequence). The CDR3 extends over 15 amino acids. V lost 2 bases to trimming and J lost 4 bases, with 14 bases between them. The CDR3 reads CASSERHRGGETQYF. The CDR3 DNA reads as TGCGCCAGCAGTGAGAGACACAGGGGGGGAGAGACCCAGTACTTC.